The T cell receptor (beta chain) described here comes from a study of blood T cell repertoires in COVID-19. Study in general: The United States, Italy and Spain were the sources of the acute and convalescent COVID-19 samples. The analysed material was cDNA or gDNA that came from T cells, B-cell-depleted T cells, or PBMCs.

TCRdb's table, derived via immunoSEQ multiplex PCR, lists solely in-frame clones and lacks some. The table lists approximately 28,000 clones, approximately 86% of them singletons. Germline values: CDR1 LGHDT, CDR2 YNNKEL (reference sequence). V dropped 5 bases and J dropped 4; count of bases not matched to a gene: 14. There are 18 residues in the CDR3. Only one count was recorded for this clone. The sequence was obtained from a man between 60 and 75 years old with active COVID-19. The V and J genes are TRBV3-1 (or the pseudogene TRBV3-2) and TRBJ2-1; the match to TRBD2 covers 10 bases. Specimen: peripheral blood. The CDR3 DNA follows: TGTGCCAGCAGCTTTCGTGGAACTAGCGGGATTGTATACAATGAGCAGTTCTTC. It yields the protein CASSFRGTSGIVYNEQFF.